This note documents a single T cell receptor beta chain sequence. The CDR3 length is 13 residues. Germline CDR1 and CDR2: SEHNR and FQNEAQ (reference sequence). The V gene lost 5 bases and the J gene lost 6 bases, with 13 bases spanning the gap. PCR primers comprised 60 Vbeta and 13 Jbeta primers. Sequenced by immunoSEQ multiplex PCR; TCRdb stores in-frame clones only, minus some. The sample lists some 120,000 clones, around three quarters occurring once. The data originate from a study of cytomegalovirus exposure and HLA in healthy donors. V gene TRBV7-9 combines with J gene TRBJ1-1; no definite D call. The sequence was obtained from a woman between 18 and 29 years old in good health and CMV-seropositive. The sequenced sample consisted of PBMCs. As DNA, the CDR3 is TGTGCCAGCAGCCCCTATCGGGGTTCTGAAGCTTTCTTT. This translates into CASSPYRGSEAFF.